The 15 T cell receptor beta chains reported below all come from one sample, sequenced in a study of blood T cell repertoires in COVID-19. Data came from immunoSEQ multiplex PCR; TCRdb stores just in-frame clones and leaves some out. The sample lists 200,000 to 250,000 clones, 80% to 90% occurring once. Input material: PBMCs or T cells enriched from blood (not recorded which). The receptors were gathered from a woman between 25 and 40 years old who had been exposed to COVID-19.

The CDR3 DNA is TGTGCCAGCAGCCACAGGACAGGGAACCACGAGCAGTACTTC. Translation: CASSHRTGNHEQYF. V usage is TRBV4-2 and J usage is TRBJ2-7; 8 nucleotides align to TRBD1. This CDR3 is 14 amino acids long. Germline-derived CDR1 and CDR2 are LGHNA and YNFKEQ. The trim removed 3 bases at V and 5 bases at J, leaving 6 bases unmatched.

The gene calls are TRBV27 and TRBJ2-3, with TRBD2 matching over 11 bases. The junction had 8 bases not matched to a gene; V was cut back by 3 bases and J by 3 bases. This CDR3 contains 17 residues. Germline V gene sequence: CDR1 MNHEY, CDR2 SMNVEV (reference sequence). CDR3 in DNA: TGTGCCAGCAGTTTTAGTTCGGGACTAGCGGTTACAGATACGCAGTATTTT. Its translation is CASSFSSGLAVTDTQYF.

This clone was seen only a few times. The J gene is TRBJ1-2, the V gene TRBV10-3; TRBD1 aligns across 7 bases. The ends lost 8 bases at V and 7 bases at J; junction bases unmatched: 19. This CDR3 has 16 amino acids. Germline V CDR1 and CDR2: ENHRY, SYGVKD. CDR3 nucleotides: TGTGCCATCTCCCAAACAGGGGCGCCGCAGTTTATTGGCTACACCTTC. It translates to CAISQTGAPQFIGYTF.

V gene TRBV11-2 combines with J gene TRBJ1-1; possibly TRBD1 for D (6 bases). The V end was cut by 4 bases, the J end by 1 base, with 10 bases between. Germline CDR1 reads SGHAT; CDR2 reads FQNNGV. The CDR3 runs 14 residues. CDR3 in DNA: TGTGCCAGCAGCTCAGGGGAGACGAACACTGAAGCTTTCTTT. Translation gives CASSSGETNTEAFF.

The chain recombines TRBV3-1 (or the pseudogene TRBV3-2) with TRBJ2-2, with TRBD2 identical over 8 bases. The length of the CDR3 is 17 residues. The germline V gene encodes CDR1 LGHDT and CDR2 YNNKEL (reference sequence). V shed 5 bases and J 3 bases; nucleotides not matched to a gene: 11. CDR3 sequence: CASSKVTGGLDTGELFF. The CDR3 DNA reads as TGTGCCAGCAGCAAAGTTACGGGAGGGCTGGACACCGGGGAGCTGTTTTTT.

The chain is built from TRBV12-5 and TRBJ2-1, with D possibly being TRBD1 (6 bases). Trimming cost V 6 bases and J 2 bases, with 35 bases left between them. Per the germline V gene, CDR1 is LGHNT and CDR2 is FRNRAP. The CDR3 is 22 residues long. The CDR3 region has the DNA TGTGCTAGTGGCCCCAAACGGGCCGGACAGAGCCAAACCACCGTACCCTACAATGAGCAGTTCTTC. It translates to CASGPKRAGQSQTTVPYNEQFF.

In this sample, this clone turned up once. The rearrangement uses TRBV5-1 and TRBJ2-5, with 15 bases lining up with TRBD2. The CDR3 extends over 15 amino acids. With V trimmed by 4 bases and J by 5 bases, 3 bases remained unmatched. Germline values: CDR1 SGHRS, CDR2 YFSETQ. The CDR3 DNA follows: TGCGCCAGCAGCCTGGGACTAGCGGGAGGCGAGACCCAGTACTTC. Translated: CASSLGLAGGETQYF.

This clone has just a few counts. The chain employs TRBV7-9 and TRBJ2-7; D is possibly TRBD1 (5 bases). This CDR3 has 15 residues. Germline values: CDR1 SEHNR, CDR2 FQNEAQ (reference sequence). Trimming stripped 5 bases from V and 2 bases from J, with 16 bases between. Here the CDR3 reads CASSLHQDIAYEQYF. The DNA for the CDR3 is TGTGCCAGCAGCCTCCATCAGGACATTGCCTACGAGCAGTACTTC.

This chain links TRBV15 with TRBJ1-2; 9 bases fit TRBD1. Germline V gene lookup returns CDR1 LNHNV and CDR2 YYDKDF (reference sequence). V was pared by 1 base and J by 2 bases, with 5 bases of the junction left unmatched. CDR3 length: 16 amino acids. The CDR3 DNA follows: TGTGCCACCAGCAGAGCATGGACAGGGGAGAACTATGGCTACACCTTC. Protein product: CATSRAWTGENYGYTF.

V gene TRBV10-3 combines with J gene TRBJ2-1, with 15 positions matching TRBD2. Trimming took 2 bases from V and 9 from J; bases not matched to a gene: 2. Germline V gene lookup returns CDR1 ENHRY and CDR2 SYGVKD. The CDR3 runs to 15 residues. CDR3 DNA: TGTGCCATCAGTGAGGGACTAGCGGGAGGGGGTGAGCAGTTCTTC. Translating gives CAISEGLAGGGEQFF.

This chain joins TRBV7-9 and TRBJ1-1; tentatively, D is TRBD1 (5 bases). V lost 1 base and J 8 bases, leaving 11 bases between the germline ends. Germline-derived CDR1 and CDR2 are SEHNR and FQNEAQ (reference sequence). The CDR3 contains 13 residues. CDR3 DNA: TGTGCCAGCAGCTTAGAGGGGCCGCAGGAAGCTTTCTTT. Amino acid sequence: CASSLEGPQEAFF.

This chain links TRBV11-2 with TRBJ2-7, with TRBD1 matching over 8 bases. V trimming: 4 bases; J trimming: 4 bases; junction bases outside the gene matches: 12. The CDR3 length is 16 residues. Germline V lookup: CDR1 SGHAT, CDR2 FQNNGV. DNA of the CDR3: TGTGCCAGCAGCTCAATAAAGGACAGGGCTTTTTACGAGCAGTACTTC. It is translated as CASSSIKDRAFYEQYF.

The table lists this clone with a few counts. The rearrangement uses TRBV19 and TRBJ2-4, with 10 nucleotides matching TRBD2. V dropped 5 bases and J dropped 5; count of bases not matched to a gene: 12. Germline V gene data show CDR1 as LNHDA and CDR2 as SQIVND (reference sequence). The CDR3 has 17 residues. As DNA, the CDR3 is TGTGCCAGTAGTGCCGGACTAGCGGAGGTTGTGGAAAACATTCAGTACTTC. Encoded protein: CASSAGLAEVVENIQYF.

This clone was seen ten or more times. The V call is TRBV9, the J call TRBJ2-1; 10 bases align to TRBD2. After removal of 1 base from V and 6 bases from J, the junction contained 4 bases not matched to a gene. The germline CDR1 and CDR2 sequences are SGDLS and YYNGEE. This CDR3 spans 15 amino acids. For the CDR3, the DNA is TGTGCCAGCAGCGTAAGGACTAGCGGCACCAATGAGCAGTTCTTC. It codes for CASSVRTSGTNEQFF.

V usage is TRBV5-1 and J usage is TRBJ1-2; D is perhaps TRBD1 (6 bases). In germline, CDR1 is SGHRS, CDR2 YFSETQ. This CDR3 is 17 amino acids long. V dropped 2 bases and J dropped 2 bases, with 19 bases sitting between them. The CDR3 loop is CASSFNYRDTTNYGYTF. CDR3 nucleotide sequence: TGCGCCAGCAGCTTCAATTACCGGGACACGACGAACTATGGCTACACCTTC.